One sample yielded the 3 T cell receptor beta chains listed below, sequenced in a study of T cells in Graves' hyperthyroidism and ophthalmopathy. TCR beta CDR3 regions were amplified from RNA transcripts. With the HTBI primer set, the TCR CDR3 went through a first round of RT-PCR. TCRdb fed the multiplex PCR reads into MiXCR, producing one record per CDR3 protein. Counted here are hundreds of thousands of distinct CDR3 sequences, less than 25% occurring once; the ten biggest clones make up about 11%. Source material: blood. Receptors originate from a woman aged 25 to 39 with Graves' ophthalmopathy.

The CDR3 loop is CASTSGGGSNYGYTF. CDR3 nucleotide sequence: TGTGCCAGCACCTCCGGGGGGGGATCTAACTATGGCTACACCTTC. The chain is built from TRBV6-1 and TRBJ1-2, with a possible D match to TRBD1 (5 bases). V was trimmed by 7 bases and J by 0 bases, leaving 15 bases between them. The CDR3 consists of 15 residues. Looked up from germline, CDR1 is MNHNS and CDR2 is SASEGT.

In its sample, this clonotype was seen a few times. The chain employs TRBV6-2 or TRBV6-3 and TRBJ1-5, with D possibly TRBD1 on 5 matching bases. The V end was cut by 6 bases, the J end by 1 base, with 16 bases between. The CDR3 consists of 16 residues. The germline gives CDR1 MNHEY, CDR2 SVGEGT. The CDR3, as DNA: TGTGCCAGCAGAGGGGTGACAGCGAACAGCAATCAGCCCCAGCATTTT. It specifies CASRGVTANSNQPQHF.

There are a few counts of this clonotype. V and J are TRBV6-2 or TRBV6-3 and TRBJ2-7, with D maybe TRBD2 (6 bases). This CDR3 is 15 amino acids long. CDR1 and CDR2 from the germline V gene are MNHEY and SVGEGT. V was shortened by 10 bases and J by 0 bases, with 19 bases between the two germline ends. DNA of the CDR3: TGTGCCACCCAGTTTGGCGGGGTGAGCTCCTACGAGCAGTACTTC. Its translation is CATQFGGVSSYEQYF.